Listed here is a single TCR beta chain. Trimming stripped 2 bases from V and 7 bases from J, with 15 bases between. The CDR3 has 14 residues. The germline V gene has CDR1 SGHAT and CDR2 FQNNGV. The data were obtained in a study of blood T cell repertoires in COVID-19. Background on the study: Material from acute and convalescent COVID-19 was sourced from the United States, Italy and Spain. T cells, B-cell-depleted T cells, or PBMCs supplied cDNA or gDNA.

How the authors handled the data: Estimated nucleated cell counts came from reference gene primer amplification. Sequenced by immunoSEQ multiplex PCR; TCRdb stores in-frame clones only, minus some. That table supplies the V and J calls and clone size; D and trimming were determined from the DNA. The table records tens of thousands of clones, roughly 90% of them present only once. Input material: peripheral blood. V is TRBV11-2 and J is TRBJ2-7; no clear D gene. The receptor was isolated from a woman of 80 years or more with active COVID-19. CDR3 residues: CASSLSSALLEQYF. The CDR3 DNA reads as TGTGCCAGCAGCTTAAGCTCCGCCCTGCTAGAGCAGTACTTC.